The entry that follows covers one T cell receptor (beta chain) sequence. The antigen is not known. The record originates from a study of T cells after yellow fever vaccination. Study-level background: Fractions containing few cells were prepared with SMART-Seq v4 Ultra Low Input.

Overall study results and limits: Compared with primary, the secondary response was weaker and peaked at day 5, not 15. Although most clonotypes did not, a small share appeared in both CD4 and CD8 compartments.

Germline CDR1 and CDR2: MNHNS and SASEGT. The CDR3 covers 16 residues. Trimming cost V 8 bases and J 1 base, with 18 bases left between them. Universal primer sites and UMIs were introduced during 5'RACE template-switching synthesis of TCR cDNA. Via MiXCR, TCRdb re-called the 5' RACE reads, giving one row per CDR3 protein. Of just under 600,000 distinct CDR3 sequences listed, approximately 15% are singletons. The sample in question was PBMCs, obtained on the day of the yellow fever booster vaccination. The chain has TRBV6-1 and TRBJ2-4; D is uncertain. The TCR comes from a man aged 30 to 39 who received the YFV17D yellow fever vaccine. The CDR3 DNA reads TGTGCCAGCGGCCCTAAGGGTTTGGGGGCCAAAAACATTCAGTACTTC. Translating gives CASGPKGLGAKNIQYF.